The text below deals with one T cell receptor beta chain. This clonotype was observed at least ten times. Its binding antigen is unknown. Nothing much larger sits one base from this clone, and base qualities are not available. This record comes from a study of response to subunit inactivated influenza vaccine (dated by TCRdb to 2017 to 2018). For context, the study as a whole: Deep quantitative profiling of the T cell receptor repertoire was used in the study to follow responses to a trivalent subunit inactivated influenza vaccine.

Receptors were amplified or captured by RT-PCR. Sequencing instrument: Illumina HiSeq 2500. In TCRdb, the public reads were trimmed at Q25 with fastp and aligned with MiXCR, with productive beta chains retained. When rows share a CDR3 protein, they turn into one entry using the most common DNA and genes. The sample profile shows about 650,000 distinct CDR3 sequences; approximately 14% of them were found once. The top ten hold 11% of the sample. Overall study outcomes, separate from this receptor: According to the authors, only a limited number of new T cells may be recruited by each seasonal influenza vaccination.

The sequence came from a man aged 50 to 60 who received an inactivated influenza vaccine. Donor details come from another sample of the same person, matched by shared clones. The source was PBMCs from blood, collected roughly 12 days after vaccination.

For the CDR3, the sequence is CSAQALAGGTETQYF. The DNA reads as follows: TGCAGTGCCCAGGCACTAGCGGGGGGTACGGAGACCCAGTACTTC. The sequence links TRBV20-1 to TRBJ2-5; the junction holds 12 bases that match TRBD2. Based on the germline V gene (reference sequence), the CDR1 and CDR2 sequences are DFQATT and SNEGSKA. Taken from cysteine to phenylalanine, the CDR3 has 15 residues. CDR3 DNA is the only sequence kept; it has 45 bases, read in frame from the first base. V is cut back by 6 bases and J by 5 bases, with 10 bases in the junction unmatched.